This T cell receptor beta chain was found in a study of T cell repertoires in cytomegalovirus infection. Turning to the study itself: Recently identified HLA-C-restricted CMV epitopes were used, and well-studied HLA-B-restricted CMV epitopes were used as well. Evidence of both CMV infection and a matching HLA type came from public TCR beta signatures. Broader study findings: There were carriers of CMV plus the relevant HLA, and cumulative public TCR beta family frequency identified them. Predominance within the ex vivo response was attributable to HLA-C-restricted CMV-specific TCR beta clonotypes.

Concerning this clonotype: Its antigen is unknown.

Via MiXCR, TCRdb re-called the reads, giving one row per CDR3 protein. The sample shows 550,000 to 850,000 distinct CDR3 sequences, approximately 33% of them seen only once. The CDR3 sequence is 11 residues long. Germline-derived CDR1 and CDR2 are SGHDT and YYEEEE. The V and J ends lost 4 bases and 6 bases respectively, with 8 bases between them. Sequencing was performed on cultured PBMCs, taken from culture after CMV antigen stimulation. This receptor was identified in a human donor in good health (CMV status not recorded). Some clones in this sample may be carry-over from other donors' samples. The V call is TRBV5-6, the J call TRBJ2-7; D unresolved. CDR3 region: CASSKDVEQYF. The CDR3 nucleotides read TGTGCCAGCAGCAAGGACGTCGAGCAGTACTTC.